A selection of T cell receptor beta chains follows, all from one sample in a study of T cell repertoires in cytomegalovirus infection. TCRdb re-called the reads through MiXCR, storing one row per CDR3 protein. The repertoire consists of tens of thousands of distinct CDR3 sequences, with around 19% occurring once and the leading ten covering about four fifths. Their antigens are not known. Specimen: CD8+ T cells from cultured PBMCs, collected from culture after CMV antigen stimulation. The receptors were sampled from a human donor in good health (CMV status not recorded). Some clones in this sample may be carry-over from other donors' samples. The CDR3 runs from the conserved cysteine through the conserved F or W. Each record gives: clone size, V gene, D gene, J gene, CDR3 protein, CDR3 DNA. A D gene is named only where the DNA matches it firmly. Only part of the rows carry a size: once, few, many, or a class if the clone is expanded.

clone size: once; V gene: TRBV6-2/TRBV6-3; D gene: -; J gene: TRBJ1-5; CDR3 protein: CASSYPTRNQPQHF; CDR3 DNA: TGTGCCAGCAGTTATCCTACGCGCAATCAGCCCCAGCATTTT
clone size: many; V gene: TRBV12-3/TRBV12-4; D gene: -; J gene: TRBJ1-5; CDR3 protein: CASSLFGGNQPQHF; CDR3 DNA: TGTGCCAGCAGTTTATTCGGGGGAAATCAGCCCCAGCATTTT
clone size: few; V gene: TRBV11-3; D gene: -; J gene: TRBJ1-6; CDR3 protein: CASSLVPRDPNSPLHF; CDR3 DNA: TGTGCCAGCAGCTTAGTCCCCAGGGACCCCAATTCACCCCTCCACTTT
clone size: few; V gene: TRBV27; D gene: TRBD1; J gene: TRBJ1-5; CDR3 protein: CASSLRDSVHQPQHF; CDR3 DNA: TGTGCCAGCAGTTTGAGGGACAGTGTCCACCAGCCCCAGCATTTT
clone size: -; V gene: TRBV12-3/TRBV12-4; D gene: -; J gene: TRBJ2-4; CDR3 protein: CASSSPSWGPKNIQYF; CDR3 DNA: TGTGCCAGCAGTTCCCCCTCTTGGGGGCCCAAAAACATTCAGTACTTC
clone size: -; V gene: TRBV6-1; D gene: -; J gene: TRBJ1-5; CDR3 protein: CASKIREDQPQHF; CDR3 DNA: TGTGCCAGCAAGATCAGGGAGGATCAGCCCCAGCATTTT
clone size: -; V gene: TRBV6-4; D gene: -; J gene: TRBJ2-1; CDR3 protein: CASSARGASDEQFF; CDR3 DNA: TGTGCCAGCAGTGCCCGGGGGGCGAGCGATGAGCAGTTCTTC
clone size: -; V gene: TRBV6-2/TRBV6-3; D gene: -; J gene: TRBJ1-5; CDR3 protein: CASSLRPGGASPQPQHF; CDR3 DNA: TGTGCCAGCAGCCTTCGGCCGGGGGGCGCGTCTCCTCAGCCCCAGCATTTT
clone size: few; V gene: TRBV7-2; D gene: -; J gene: TRBJ1-6; CDR3 protein: CASTARGNSPLHF; CDR3 DNA: TGTGCCAGCACCGCGAGAGGAAATTCACCCCTCCACTTT
clone size: -; V gene: TRBV19; D gene: -; J gene: TRBJ1-5; CDR3 protein: CASSIDPEEGQPQHF; CDR3 DNA: TGTGCCAGTAGTATAGATCCTGAAGAGGGCCAGCCCCAGCATTTT
clone size: -; V gene: TRBV7-2; D gene: TRBD1; J gene: TRBJ1-2; CDR3 protein: CAGRDRSNYGYTF; CDR3 DNA: TGTGCCGGAAGGGACAGATCTAACTATGGCTACACCTTC
clone size: -; V gene: TRBV7-6; D gene: -; J gene: TRBJ2-1; CDR3 protein: CASSLEAPGGYNEQFF; CDR3 DNA: TGTGCCAGCAGCTTAGAAGCCCCCGGGGGTTACAATGAGCAGTTCTTC
clone size: few; V gene: TRBV6-2/TRBV6-3; D gene: TRBD2; J gene: TRBJ2-3; CDR3 protein: CASSSRTSGGLLRRTDTQYF; CDR3 DNA: TGTGCCAGCAGTTCGAGGACTAGCGGGGGGCTTTTACGAAGAACAGATACGCAGTATTTT
clone size: -; V gene: TRBV6-8; D gene: TRBD2; J gene: TRBJ2-1; CDR3 protein: CASTWGTSGNNEQFF; CDR3 DNA: TGTGCCAGCACCTGGGGGACTAGCGGGAACAATGAGCAGTTCTTC
clone size: -; V gene: TRBV6-1; D gene: -; J gene: TRBJ1-1; CDR3 protein: CASSQRSLNTEAFF; CDR3 DNA: TGTGCCAGCAGTCAAAGGTCATTGAACACTGAAGCTTTCTTT
clone size: -; V gene: TRBV12-3/TRBV12-4; D gene: -; J gene: TRBJ2-6; CDR3 protein: CASSLAGLVSGANVLTF; CDR3 DNA: TGTGCCAGCAGTTTAGCGGGGCTTGTTTCTGGGGCCAACGTCCTGACTTTC